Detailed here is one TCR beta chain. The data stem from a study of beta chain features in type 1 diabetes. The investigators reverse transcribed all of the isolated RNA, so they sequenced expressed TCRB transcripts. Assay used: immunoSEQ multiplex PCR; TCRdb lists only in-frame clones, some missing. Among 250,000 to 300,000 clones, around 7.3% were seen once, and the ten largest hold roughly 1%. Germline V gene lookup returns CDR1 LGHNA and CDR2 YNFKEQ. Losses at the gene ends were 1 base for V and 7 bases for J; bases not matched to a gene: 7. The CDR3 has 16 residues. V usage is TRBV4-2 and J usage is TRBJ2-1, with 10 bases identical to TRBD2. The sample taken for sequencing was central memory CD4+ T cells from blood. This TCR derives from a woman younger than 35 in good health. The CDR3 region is CASSQVITSGANEQFF. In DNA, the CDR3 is TGTGCCAGCAGCCAAGTAATTACTAGCGGGGCTAATGAGCAGTTCTTC.